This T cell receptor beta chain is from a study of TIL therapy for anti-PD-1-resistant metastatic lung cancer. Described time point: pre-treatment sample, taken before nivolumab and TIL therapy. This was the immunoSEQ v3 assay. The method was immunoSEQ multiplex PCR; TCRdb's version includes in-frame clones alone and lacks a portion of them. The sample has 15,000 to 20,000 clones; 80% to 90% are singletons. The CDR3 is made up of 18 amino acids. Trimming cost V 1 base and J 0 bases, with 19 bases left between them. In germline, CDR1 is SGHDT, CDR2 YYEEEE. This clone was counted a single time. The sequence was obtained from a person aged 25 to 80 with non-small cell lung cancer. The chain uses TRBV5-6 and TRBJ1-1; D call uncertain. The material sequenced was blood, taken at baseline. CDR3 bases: TGTGCCAGCAGCTTGATTTTCTGGGAGCCCGGGTTGAACACTGAAGCTTTCTTT. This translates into CASSLIFWEPGLNTEAFF.